These T cell receptor beta chains were read from a single sample in a study of T cell responses to AZD1222 COVID-19 vaccine. Profiled with immunoSEQ multiplex PCR; TCRdb holds only in-frame clones, not every one. The data show roughly 130,000 clones, just under 95% seen once. The sequences come from peripheral blood, collected on day 0 of AZD1222 vaccination. The source of these receptors is an adult in good health. Both conserved end residues are part of each CDR3. Each record gives: CDR3 protein, CDR3 DNA, D gene, clone size, V gene, J gene. A D gene is named only where the DNA matches it firmly. Expanded clones get a size class; other rows say once, few or many, or leave the size out.

CASSEKAHGFF	TGTGCCAGCTCAGAGAAAGCACATGGTTTCTTT	.	.	TRBV18	TRBJ1-1
CASSLRLGLGNTGELFF	TGTGCCAGCAGCTTAAGGCTTGGGCTAGGGAACACCGGGGAGCTGTTTTTT	.	.	TRBV13	TRBJ2-2
CASSPWTSGSRNEQFF	TGTGCCAGCAGCCCGTGGACTAGCGGGAGTAGAAATGAGCAGTTCTTC	TRBD2	.	TRBV7-9	TRBJ2-1
CSVGQGRVNTEAFF	TGCAGCGTTGGCCAGGGGAGGGTGAACACTGAAGCTTTCTTT	.	.	TRBV29-1	TRBJ1-1
CASSSLRSGSPPDTQYF	TGCGCCAGCAGCTCTTTAAGGAGCGGGAGCCCCCCAGATACGCAGTATTTT	TRBD2	.	TRBV5-1	TRBJ2-3
CASSLIPNNEQFF	TGTGCCAGCAGTTTAATCCCGAACAATGAGCAGTTCTTC	.	.	TRBV12-3/TRBV12-4	TRBJ2-1
CASSEPDNTEAFF	TGTGCCAGCAGTGAACCCGATAACACTGAAGCTTTCTTT	.	.	TRBV2	TRBJ1-1
CASRGQGMNTEAFF	TGTGCCAGTAGAGGGCAGGGTATGAACACTGAAGCTTTCTTT	.	.	TRBV19	TRBJ1-1
CAWRGGNTEAFF	TGTGCCTGGAGGGGGGGGAACACTGAAGCTTTCTTT	.	.	TRBV30	TRBJ1-1
CASSRDPPAGNTGELFF	TGCGCCAGCAGCCGAGATCCTCCCGCGGGCAACACCGGGGAGCTGTTTTTT	.	.	TRBV4-1	TRBJ2-2
CASSRDRNSGNTIYF	TGTGCCAGCAGCCGCGATAGAAACTCTGGAAACACCATATATTTT	.	.	TRBV7-9	TRBJ1-3
CAWSVANNQPQHF	TGTGCCTGGAGCGTAGCCAATAATCAGCCCCAGCATTTT	.	.	TRBV30	TRBJ1-5
CASREAGTHEQYF	TGTGCCAGCAGAGAAGCCGGGACCCACGAGCAGTACTTC	.	once	TRBV28	TRBJ2-7
CASSQDLPGLAGGRVEQYF	TGCGCCAGCAGCCAAGATCTCCCCGGACTAGCGGGAGGTCGGGTCGAGCAGTACTTC	TRBD2	.	TRBV4-3	TRBJ2-7
CASFGGGRRKTNEKLFF	TGTGCCAGCTTTGGGGGTGGAAGAAGGAAGACTAATGAAAAACTGTTTTTT	.	.	TRBV28	TRBJ1-4
CASSYYIESSGNTIYF	TGTGCCAGCAGTTACTACATCGAGAGCTCTGGAAACACCATATATTTT	.	.	TRBV6-6	TRBJ1-3
CASSLSLGALGDTQYF	TGTGCCAGCAGTTTATCGCTTGGGGCTTTGGGAGATACGCAGTATTTT	.	.	TRBV27	TRBJ2-3
CASSPLTSVSEQFF	TGTGCCAGCAGCCCGCTGACTAGCGTCAGTGAGCAGTTCTTC	TRBD2	.	TRBV27	TRBJ2-1
CASSLDRGVYEQYF	TGCGCCAGCAGCTTGGACAGGGGCGTCTACGAGCAGTACTTC	TRBD1	.	TRBV5-1	TRBJ2-7
CSVEDHSEAFF	TGCAGCGTTGAAGATCACTCGGAAGCTTTCTTT	.	once	TRBV29-1	TRBJ1-1
CASSPGHTYEQYF	TGCGCCAGCAGCCCGGGACATACCTACGAGCAGTACTTC	.	.	TRBV5-1	TRBJ2-7
CSVESDNLARETQYF	TGCAGCGTAGAATCGGACAACCTAGCGAGGGAGACCCAGTACTTC	.	.	TRBV29-1	TRBJ2-5
CASSLAGLVNTIYF	TGTGCCAGCAGTTTGGCAGGTCTGGTAAACACCATATATTTT	.	.	TRBV28	TRBJ1-3
CASSLDFLYEQYF	TGTGCCAGCAGCTTAGATTTCCTCTACGAGCAGTACTTC	.	.	TRBV11-2	TRBJ2-7
CASSRDRFEAFF	TGTGCCAGCAGCCGGGACAGGTTTGAAGCTTTCTTT	TRBD1	.	TRBV6-2/TRBV6-3	TRBJ1-1
CASSQWTGLAVVGSYEQYF	TGCGCCAGCAGCCAGTGGACGGGACTAGCGGTTGTCGGCTCCTACGAGCAGTACTTC	TRBD2	.	TRBV4-3	TRBJ2-7
CASSYLRDRAFF	TGTGCCAGCAGCTATCTCCGGGACAGAGCTTTCTTT	TRBD1	.	TRBV13	TRBJ1-1
CASSPSLGVRNTEAFF	TGTGCCAGCAGTCCCAGTCTGGGGGTCCGGAACACTGAAGCTTTCTTT	.	.	TRBV28	TRBJ1-1
CASSLGIGGRENIQYF	TGTGCCAGCAGCTTGGGAATTGGGGGGCGCGAAAACATTCAGTACTTC	.	few	TRBV5-5	TRBJ2-4
CASGRQETQYF	TGTGCCAGCGGGCGCCAAGAGACCCAGTACTTC	.	.	TRBV2	TRBJ2-5
CASSVRGDEAFF	TGTGCCAGCAGTGTTAGGGGGGATGAAGCTTTCTTT	.	.	TRBV25-1	TRBJ1-1
CASSQGHVPDTQYF	TGTGCCAGCAGCCAAGGCCATGTACCAGATACGCAGTATTTT	.	once	TRBV3-1/TRBV3-2	TRBJ2-3
CASSPRGSYEQYF	TGTGCCAGCTCACCTCGAGGCTCCTACGAGCAGTACTTC	.	.	TRBV18	TRBJ2-7
CAIRSAGADGDEQFF	TGTGCCATCAGATCGGCGGGAGCCGACGGGGATGAGCAGTTCTTC	TRBD2	.	TRBV10-3	TRBJ2-1
CASSYSPGSTNEKLFF	TGCGCCAGCAGTTACAGCCCCGGGTCAACTAATGAAAAACTGTTTTTT	.	.	TRBV4-3	TRBJ1-4
CASSVGLAGVLPYEQYF	TGTGCCAGCAGTGTGGGGCTAGCGGGAGTCTTACCCTACGAGCAGTACTTC	TRBD2	.	TRBV6-1	TRBJ2-7
CASRPMGGHGYTF	TGTGCCAGCAGGCCCATGGGGGGCCATGGCTACACCTTC	.	.	TRBV5-5	TRBJ1-2
CASSIQLSTDTQYF	TGTGCCAGCAGCATACAGCTTAGCACAGATACGCAGTATTTT	.	.	TRBV7-9	TRBJ2-3
CASSQRRGYNEQFF	TGCGCCAGCAGCCAGCGGCGCGGGTACAATGAGCAGTTCTTC	.	.	TRBV4-3	TRBJ2-1
CASSRYSQDYNEQFF	TGTGCCAGCAGCCGTTACTCTCAGGATTACAATGAGCAGTTCTTC	.	.	TRBV6-5	TRBJ2-1
CASSLALAGEEDTQYF	TGCGCCAGCAGCTTGGCGCTAGCGGGAGAGGAAGATACGCAGTATTTT	TRBD2	.	TRBV5-1	TRBJ2-3